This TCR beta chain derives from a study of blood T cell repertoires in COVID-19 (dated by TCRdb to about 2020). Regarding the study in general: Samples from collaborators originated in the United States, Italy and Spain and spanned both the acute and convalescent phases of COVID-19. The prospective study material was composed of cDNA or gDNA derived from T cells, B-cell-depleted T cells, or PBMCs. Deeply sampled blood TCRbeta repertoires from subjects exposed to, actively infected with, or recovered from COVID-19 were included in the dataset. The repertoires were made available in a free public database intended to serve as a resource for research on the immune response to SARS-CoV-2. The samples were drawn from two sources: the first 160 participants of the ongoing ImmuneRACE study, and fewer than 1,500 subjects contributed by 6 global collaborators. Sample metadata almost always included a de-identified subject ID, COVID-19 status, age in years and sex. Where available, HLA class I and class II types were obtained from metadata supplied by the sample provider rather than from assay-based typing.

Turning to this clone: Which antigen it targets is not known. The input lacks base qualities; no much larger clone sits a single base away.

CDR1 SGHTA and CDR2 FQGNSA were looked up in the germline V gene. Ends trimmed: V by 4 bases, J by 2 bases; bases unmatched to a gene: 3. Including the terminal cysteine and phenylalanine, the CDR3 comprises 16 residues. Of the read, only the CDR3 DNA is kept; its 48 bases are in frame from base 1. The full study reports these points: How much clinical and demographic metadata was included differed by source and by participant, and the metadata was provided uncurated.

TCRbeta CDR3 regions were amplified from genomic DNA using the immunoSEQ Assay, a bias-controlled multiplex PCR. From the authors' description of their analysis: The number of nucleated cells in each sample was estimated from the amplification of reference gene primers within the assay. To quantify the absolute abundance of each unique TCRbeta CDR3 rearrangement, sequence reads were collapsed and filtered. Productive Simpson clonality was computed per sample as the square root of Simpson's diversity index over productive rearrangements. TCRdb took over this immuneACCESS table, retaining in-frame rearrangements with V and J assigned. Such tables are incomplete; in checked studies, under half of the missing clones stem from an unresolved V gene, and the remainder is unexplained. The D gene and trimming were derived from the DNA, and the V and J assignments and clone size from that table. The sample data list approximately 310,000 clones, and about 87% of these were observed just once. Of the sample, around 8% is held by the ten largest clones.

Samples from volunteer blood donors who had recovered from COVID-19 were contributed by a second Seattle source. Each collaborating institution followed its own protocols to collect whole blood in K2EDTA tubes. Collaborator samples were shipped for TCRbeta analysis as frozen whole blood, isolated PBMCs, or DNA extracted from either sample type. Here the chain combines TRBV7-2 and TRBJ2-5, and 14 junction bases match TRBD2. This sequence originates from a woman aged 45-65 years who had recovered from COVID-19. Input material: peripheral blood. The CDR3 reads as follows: CASSSRTSGGQETQYF. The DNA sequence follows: TGTGCCAGCAGCTCTCGGACTAGCGGGGGGCAAGAGACCCAGTACTTC. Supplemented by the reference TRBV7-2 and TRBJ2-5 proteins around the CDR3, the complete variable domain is GAGVSQSPSNKVTEKGKDVELRCDPISGHTALYWYRQSLGQGLEFLIYFQGNSAPDKSGLPSDRFSAERTGGSVSTLTIQRTQQEDSAVYLCASSSRTSGGQETQYFGPGTRLLVL.